The 14 T cell receptor beta chains in this list originate from one sample, sequenced in a study of neoadjuvant nivolumab and ipilimumab in lung cancer. TCRdb keeps only in-frame clones here, not all; method: immunoSEQ multiplex PCR. The table shows about 23,000 clones, with roughly 84% occurring only once. Material: peripheral blood, obtained before neoadjuvant nivolumab, alone or with ipilimumab. These receptors all come from an adult with non-small cell lung cancer.

This clone was detected once. This sequence joins TRBV9 and TRBJ2-1, with 14 bases identical to TRBD2. CDR3 length: 18 amino acids. Germline V gene lookup returns CDR1 SGDLS and CDR2 YYNGEE. The J segment lost 0 bases and the V segment lost 4 bases, leaving 6 bases of the junction unmatched. The CDR3 region has the DNA TGTGCCAGCAGCTTCCGGACTAGCGGGAGGAGCTCCTACAATGAGCAGTTCTTC. The encoded protein is CASSFRTSGRSSYNEQFF.

The chain uses TRBV7-9 and TRBJ1-4, with 7 bases aligning to TRBD1. Germline CDR1 is SEHNR and CDR2 is FQNEAQ (reference sequence). The trim removed 1 base at V and 8 bases at J, leaving 4 bases unmatched. This CDR3 region has 14 residues. CDR3 region: CASSLGQGGEKLFF. The CDR3 coding sequence is TGTGCCAGCAGCTTAGGGCAGGGGGGAGAAAAACTGTTTTTT.

The chain recombines TRBV7-9 with TRBJ2-7, with D perhaps TRBD1 (6 bases). Per the germline V gene, CDR1 is SEHNR and CDR2 is FQNEAQ (reference sequence). The V gene lost 4 bases and the J gene lost 1 base, with 8 bases spanning the gap. The CDR3 totals 13 residues. The CDR3 region is CASSSQGSYEQYF. The CDR3, as DNA: TGTGCCAGCAGCTCACAGGGTTCCTACGAGCAGTACTTC.

This clone showed up just once. CDR3 in amino acids: CASSPNHNQPQHF. The DNA of the CDR3 is TGTGCCAGTAGCCCCAACCACAATCAGCCCCAGCATTTT. The chain links TRBV19 to TRBJ1-5; no firm D call. Germline lookup yields CDR1 LNHDA and CDR2 SQIVND (reference sequence). CDR3 length: 13 amino acids. The V end was cut by 6 bases, the J end by 3 bases, with 9 bases between.

The rearrangement uses TRBV6-6 and TRBJ1-2; D ambiguous. The CDR3 contains 12 residues. V was shortened by 6 bases and J by 8 bases, with 13 bases between the two germline ends. Looked up from germline, CDR1 is MNHNY and CDR2 is SVGAGI (reference sequence). The CDR3 protein is CASSHTNSGYTF. CDR3 coding DNA: TGTGCCAGCAGCCATACAAACAGCGGCTACACCTTC.

CDR3 protein: CASSLPGTGGVYEQYF. CDR3 nucleotide sequence: TGTGCCAGCAGTCTACCCGGGACAGGGGGCGTCTACGAGCAGTACTTC. The genes are TRBV27 and TRBJ2-7; TRBD1 aligns across 12 bases. Germline CDR1 is MNHEY and CDR2 is SMNVEV (reference sequence). The CDR3 is 16 amino acids. With 5 bases clipped from V and 3 bases from J, the junction kept 8 bases outside the gene matches.

This chain joins TRBV11-3 and TRBJ2-7, with D unresolved. Germline assignment: CDR1 SGHNT and CDR2 YENEEA. Deletions cut 5 bases from V and 7 bases from J, with 15 bases between. The CDR3 extends over 13 amino acids. The CDR3 DNA reads as TGTGCCAGCAGCACTCACAAGACACGGGAGCAGTACTTC. Protein sequence: CASSTHKTREQYF.

The chain combines TRBV5-1 with TRBJ1-2; no definite D call. V lost 0 bases and J 8 bases, leaving 11 bases between the germline ends. CDR3 length: 13 residues. Germline CDR1 is SGHRS and CDR2 is YFSETQ. The chain's CDR3 is CASSLDMEMGYTF. The CDR3 bases are TGCGCCAGCAGCTTGGATATGGAAATGGGCTACACCTTC. The full variable domain, completed using reference TRBV5-1 and TRBJ1-2, is KAGVTQTPRYLIKTRGQQVTLSCSPISGHRSVSWYQQTPGQGLQFLFEYFSETQRNKGNFPGRFSGRQFSNSRSEMNVSTLELGDSALYLCASSLDMEMGYTFGSGTRLTVV.

The rearrangement links TRBV11-2 to TRBJ2-3; D not certain. Germline CDR1 is SGHAT and CDR2 is FQNNGV. Trimming took 1 base from V and 2 from J, leaving 7 bases between them. The CDR3 extends over 14 amino acids. CDR3 coding DNA: TGTGCCAGCAGCTTAGCAAGGGTCACAGATACGCAGTATTTT. Translation gives CASSLARVTDTQYF.

The V call is TRBV7-8, the J call TRBJ1-5; D is uncertain. Trimming removed 2 bases at V and 0 bases at J, with 11 bases between. The CDR3 is made up of 16 amino acids. Germline CDR1 reads SGHVS; CDR2 reads FQNEAQ. This CDR3 reads CASSLKRSLSNQPQHF. The CDR3 nucleotides read TGTGCCAGCAGCTTAAAACGGTCCCTTAGCAATCAGCCCCAGCATTTT.

The chain carries TRBV7-2 and TRBJ2-7; 7 positions agree with TRBD2. Trimming took 2 bases from V and 4 from J; bases not matched to a gene: 5. Per the germline V gene, CDR1 is SGHTA and CDR2 is FQGNSA. This CDR3 is 14 amino acids long. The chain's CDR3 is CASSLSAGVYEQYF. The CDR3 DNA sequence: TGTGCCAGCAGCTTATCTGCGGGAGTATACGAGCAGTACTTC.

CDR3 sequence reads: CASSFGANTGELFF. CDR3 in DNA: TGTGCCAGCAGCTTCGGGGCGAACACCGGGGAGCTGTTTTTT. V usage is TRBV5-4 and J usage is TRBJ2-2, with TRBD2 as a possible D gene (5 bases). V was clipped by 2 bases and J by 0 bases, with 5 bases between them. Germline V gene lookup returns CDR1 SGHNT and CDR2 YYREEE (reference sequence). This CDR3 comprises 14 residues.

The chain recombines TRBV7-6 with TRBJ2-3, with TRBD2 as a possible D gene (6 bases). V lost 6 bases, J lost 0 bases, and 19 bases lay in between. The CDR3 consists of 17 residues. CDR1 is SGHVS, CDR2 FNYEAQ, per germline. CDR3 nucleotides: TGTGCCAGCAGTCGATTTTATAGGCTAGCGAGCACAGATACGCAGTATTTT. It codes for CASSRFYRLASTDTQYF.

The chain couples TRBV5-1 to TRBJ2-5; 7 bases line up with TRBD1. Germline lookup yields CDR1 SGHRS and CDR2 YFSETQ. The CDR3 has 14 amino acids. V was clipped by 4 bases and J by 0 bases; unmatched bases: 3. The CDR3 is CASSHGQDQETQYF. For the CDR3, the DNA is TGCGCCAGCAGCCACGGACAGGACCAAGAGACCCAGTACTTC.